This T cell receptor beta chain was sequenced during a study of T cells in localized non-small cell lung cancer. The CDR3 is 14 residues long. The germline V gene has CDR1 SNHLY and CDR2 FYNNEI. V shed 7 bases and J 4 bases; nucleotides not matched to a gene: 6. Whole-study results and caveats: Paired adjacent lung recovered a median about 60 of the top 100 tumor clones.

A note on this clone: Its antigen remains unidentified.

Using immunoSEQ multiplex PCR, the repertoire was profiled, and TCRdb retains in-frame clones only, with some absent. The sample has tens of thousands of clones; less than 80% are singletons. The sequenced sample was peripheral blood, obtained before any cancer treatment. This TCR derives from a male donor aged 60 or older with stage II squamous cell lung carcinoma. The rearrangement links TRBV2 to TRBJ2-3, with TRBD2 matching over 9 bases. CDR3: CASKIAGDSDTQYF. The CDR3 DNA is TGTGCCAGCAAGATAGCGGGGGATTCAGATACGCAGTATTTT.